This T cell receptor (beta chain) was profiled in a study of cytomegalovirus exposure and HLA in healthy donors. Concerning this clone itself: The antigen is not known.

TCRdb's copy holds only in-frame clones and misses some; the assay was immunoSEQ multiplex PCR. This sample has approximately 260,000 clones, with 75% to 90% found just once. Points from the study as a whole: First-cohort TCR clusters were later found to tend to co-occur in the roughly 130 validation repertoires. CMV antigen specificity was confirmed in vitro for a few CMV-associated chains. Generally TCR sequences proved uncommon, though certain public TCRs appeared in numerous donors. Cytomegalovirus-associated TCR beta chains were listed, numbering 164.

V shed 0 bases, J shed 1 base, and the junction held 0 bases outside the gene matches. Per germline, CDR1 MDHEN and CDR2 SYDVKM. The CDR3 has 15 residues. The sequence was obtained from a woman younger than 45 in good health and CMV-seropositive. V is TRBV28 and J is TRBJ2-3; 8 bases are a match to TRBD1. The sequencing sample was made of PBMCs. CDR3 region: CASSLWTGGTDTQYF. As DNA, the CDR3 is TGTGCCAGCAGTTTATGGACAGGGGGCACAGATACGCAGTATTTT. Together with reference TRBV28 and TRBJ2-3, the CDR3 gives the full variable domain: DVKVTQSSRYLVKRTGEKVFLECVQDMDHENMFWYRQDPGLGLRLIYFSYDVKMKEKGDIPEGYSVSREKKERFSLILESASTNQTSMYLCASSLWTGGTDTQYFGPGTRLTVL.